This is a list of T cell receptor beta chains from one sample in a study of B cell selection in AIRE deficiency. Clones were read by immunoSEQ multiplex PCR, and TCRdb kept only the in-frame ones, dropping some. Among roughly 18,000 clones listed, under 95% were seen once. The specimen sequenced was CD4+CD25+ Tregs sorted from PBMCs. These receptors were collected from a human donor in good health. CDR3s include the opening cysteine and the closing phenylalanine or tryptophan. A D gene is named only where the DNA matches it firmly. Where a row states a size, it is once, few, many or the class of an expanded clone; other rows omit it.

D gene,clone size,V gene,CDR3 length,J gene,CDR3 protein,CDR3 DNA
-,-,TRBV9,13,TRBJ2-5,CASSVGAAETQYF,TGTGCCAGCAGCGTAGGGGCAGCAGAGACCCAGTACTTC
-,-,TRBV9,12,TRBJ1-2,CASSVGDYGYTF,TGTGCCAGCAGCGTAGGGGACTATGGCTACACCTTC
-,-,TRBV27,16,TRBJ2-1,CASSLTGTQSYKGEFF,TGTGCCAGCAGTTTAACCGGGACCCAAAGTTATAAAGGGGAGTTCTTC
-,-,TRBV4-2,18,TRBJ2-7,CASSQGLTPSGISYEQYF,TGTGCCAGCAGCCAAGGGTTGACCCCAAGCGGCATATCCTACGAGCAGTACTTC
-,-,TRBV19,13,TRBJ1-2,CASSSGSYYGYTF,TGTGCCAGTAGTTCAGGGTCCTACTATGGCTACACCTTC
-,-,TRBV9,14,TRBJ2-4,CASSAAYAKNIQYF,TGTGCCAGCAGCGCCGCGTACGCCAAAAACATTCAGTACTTC
-,-,TRBV11-3,13,TRBJ2-2,CASSSLVGGELFF,TGTGCCAGCAGCTCCTTAGTGGGCGGGGAGCTGTTTTTT
-,-,TRBV10-3,15,TRBJ1-5,CAISPTANSNQPQHF,TGTGCCATCAGCCCGACGGCAAATAGCAATCAGCCCCAGCATTTT
-,-,TRBV9,14,TRBJ1-5,CASSVGSGGEPQHF,TGTGCCAGCAGCGTAGGCTCGGGGGGGGAGCCCCAGCATTTT
TRBD1,few,TRBV18,20,TRBJ2-4,CASSPLFPGQRFSAKNIQYF,TGTGCCAGCTCACCTCTTTTCCCGGGACAGCGCTTCTCGGCCAAAAACATTCAGTACTTC
TRBD2,medium-sized,TRBV2,16,TRBJ2-7,CASSEALPGGPYEQYF,TGTGCCAGCAGTGAAGCGCTTCCGGGAGGACCCTACGAGCAGTACTTC
TRBD1,-,TRBV4-1,16,TRBJ1-2,CASSPSDRVGLYGYTF,TGCGCCAGCAGCCCGTCAGACAGGGTTGGCCTCTATGGCTACACCTTC